This T cell receptor (beta chain) was captured in a study of T cell repertoires in cytomegalovirus infection. Study-wide context: Indicated by public TCR beta signatures were CMV infection and matching HLA type.

Each CDR3 protein gets one entry after TCRdb re-called the reads with MiXCR. In the table there are tens of thousands of distinct CDR3 sequences, more than 20% of which are singletons. This clonotype was picked up many times. What it binds is not known. V was shortened by 2 bases and J by 5 bases, with 21 bases between the two germline ends. Germline CDR1 and CDR2: SEHNR and FQNEAQ (reference sequence). The CDR3 is made up of 17 amino acids. The sequence came from a human donor in good health (CMV status not recorded). Some clones in this sample may be carry-over from other donors' samples. The V gene is TRBV7-9, the J gene TRBJ1-1; D gene uncertain. The material sequenced was PBMCs, sequenced either directly or after in vitro stimulation (not recorded which). This CDR3 is CASSLKYGRWTGTEAFF. CDR3 bases: TGTGCCAGCAGCTTAAAGTATGGCAGATGGACCGGGACTGAAGCTTTCTTT.